This T cell receptor beta chain came from a study of T cell responses to AZD1222 COVID-19 vaccine. Looking at the study overall: Pooling of second doses given at about 4 or about 12 weeks was done.

Clones were read by immunoSEQ multiplex PCR, and TCRdb kept only the in-frame ones, dropping some. Altogether over 120,000 clones are present, roughly 92% being singletons, with the ten largest covering more than 5%. This CDR3 region has 17 residues. The ends were cut back, 7 bases at V and 3 bases at J, with 25 bases in the middle. CDR1 and CDR2 from the germline V gene are MDHEN and SYDVKM. The chain combines TRBV28 with TRBJ2-7; D may match TRBD1 or TRBD2 (5 bases each). The sample in question was peripheral blood, obtained on day 0 of AZD1222 vaccination. The TCR comes from an adult in good health. The CDR3 region is CASTPTPWGSHYYEQYF. In DNA, the CDR3 is TGTGCCAGCACCCCCACCCCGTGGGGGTCGCATTACTACGAGCAGTACTTC.